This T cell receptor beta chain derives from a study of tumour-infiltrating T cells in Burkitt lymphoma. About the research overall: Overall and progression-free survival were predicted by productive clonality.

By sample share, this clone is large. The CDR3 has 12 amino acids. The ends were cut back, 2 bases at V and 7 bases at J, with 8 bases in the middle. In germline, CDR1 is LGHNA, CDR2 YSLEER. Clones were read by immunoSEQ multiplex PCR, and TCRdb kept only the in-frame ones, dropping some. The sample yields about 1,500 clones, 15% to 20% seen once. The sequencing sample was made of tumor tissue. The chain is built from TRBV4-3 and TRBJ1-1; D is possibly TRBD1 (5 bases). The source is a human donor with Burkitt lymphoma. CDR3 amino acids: CASSQMGGEAFF. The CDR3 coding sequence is TGCGCCAGCAGCCAAATGGGGGGTGAAGCTTTCTTT.